Listed here is a single T cell receptor beta chain. This clone was counted only a few times. Which antigen it targets is not known. No much larger clone exists at a distance of one base, and base qualities are not known. V was cut back by 9 bases and J by 2 bases, leaving a gap of 11 bases between them. The CDR3 covers 12 residues, taking in both the cysteine and the phenylalanine. Only CDR3 DNA is held: 36 bases, read in frame from base 1. The germline V gene encodes CDR1 MGHDK and CDR2 SYGVNS. Patients with autoimmune disease history or receiving systemic immunosuppression were excluded from the trial. Peripheral blood for TCR sequencing was collected from all dose cohorts at baseline, on cycle 4 day 1, and on cycle 7 day 1. Samples were obtained from an open-label, multicenter, first-in-human phase I dose-escalation trial of ivuxolimab. The trial enrolled adults with locally advanced or metastatic head and neck squamous cell, hepatocellular, melanoma or renal cell carcinoma. CD4+ and CD8+ T cells were sorted separately from peripheral blood before TCR sequencing.

To sequence the TCRbeta CDR3 region, genomic DNA was isolated from the sorted cells. The immunoSEQ Assay was used for sequencing of TCRbeta CDR3 regions. TCRdb carries this immuneACCESS record with in-frame sequences only. Its versions omit some clonotypes, under half of them owing to an unresolved V gene in the studies checked, with the rest unexplained. Here the sample has over 45,000 clones; approximately 80% occur a single time. The ten largest account for roughly 4% of the sample. The data are from a study of OX40 agonist ivuxolimab in advanced cancers. About the investigation overall: Ivuxolimab was an agonistic, fully human IgG2 monoclonal antibody directed against OX40 (CD134), a costimulatory receptor. The dose-escalation cohort was 82.7% male with a mean age of about 60 years, ranging from roughly 20 to 80. Intravenous ivuxolimab was administered to patients every 2 weeks at six dose levels: 0.01, 0.1, 0.3, 1.5, 3 and 10 mg/kg. Three dose-escalation patients achieved partial responses, one with hepatocellular carcinoma and two with cutaneous melanoma. Prior anti-PD-1, anti-PD-L1 or anti-CTLA-4 therapy was permitted, and approximately 40% of dose-escalation patients had received checkpoint inhibitors. Peripheral TCRbeta sequencing was intended to test whether TCR sequence diversity was altered and clonal T-cell expansion was caused by ivuxolimab. Of the approximately 50 dose-escalation patients, hepatocellular carcinoma was present in approximately 20, melanoma in roughly 15, renal cell carcinoma in 9 and head and neck cancer in 9. The paper describes the monotherapy dose-escalation part (N ≈ 51 patients) of the phase I trial of ivuxolimab.

General conclusions and limits of the study: Antigen specificity was not determined for the clonally expanded peripheral T cells. After ivuxolimab, CD8+ T cells had more expanded clones than CD4+ T cells on average. At doses from 0.1 to 3.0 mg/kg, clonal expansion was seen in both CD4+ and CD8+ blood T cells between baseline and week 6. In the 0.1-3.0 mg/kg groups, partial responders had among the lowest normalized peripheral clonal expansion, particularly in CD8+ T cells. Low levels of normalized T-cell clonal expansion were also seen in some patients who did not respond.

Here the chain combines TRBV25-1 and TRBJ2-7; matching of 5 bases hints at TRBD1 as the D gene. This receptor was taken from an adult with an advanced solid tumor such as melanoma, head and neck, liver or kidney cancer. Specimen: CD4+ or CD8+ T cells sorted from blood, collected in a trial of the OX40 agonist ivuxolimab. The CDR3 loop reads CASRGSTYEQYF. Here is the DNA: TGTGCCAGTAGGGGATCTACCTACGAGCAGTACTTC.